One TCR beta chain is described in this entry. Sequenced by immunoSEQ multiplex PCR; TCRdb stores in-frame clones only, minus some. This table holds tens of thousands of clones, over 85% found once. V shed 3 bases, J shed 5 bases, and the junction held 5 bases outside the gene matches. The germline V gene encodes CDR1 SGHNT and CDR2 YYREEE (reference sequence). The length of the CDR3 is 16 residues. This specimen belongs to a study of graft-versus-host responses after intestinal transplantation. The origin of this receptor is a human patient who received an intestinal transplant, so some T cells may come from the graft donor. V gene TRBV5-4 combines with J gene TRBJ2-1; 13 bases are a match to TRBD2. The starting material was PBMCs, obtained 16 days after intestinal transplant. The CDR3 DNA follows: TGTGCCAGCAGCTCCACTAGCGGGAGGGCCGACAATGAGCAGTTCTTC. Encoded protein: CASSSTSGRADNEQFF.